This TCR beta chain was recorded in a study of lymphopenia after photon versus proton radiotherapy. Points from the study as a whole: Better survival with proton therapy was suggested as possible, not demonstrated. Oligoclonal CD8+ Temra expansion after nadir drove photon patients' diversity drop. Larger post-nadir TCR diversity loss correlated inversely with survival in deceased patients. Proton therapy kept repertoires fairly stable, unlike photons, which gained effector/memory cells.

Profiling relied on immunoSEQ multiplex PCR, and the TCRdb table lists in-frame clones only, not all of them. Of roughly 67,000 clones listed, approximately 90% are singletons. About this clone: The antigen remains undetermined.

The length of the CDR3 is 13 residues. CDR1 is MDHEN, CDR2 SYDVKM, per germline. V was cut by 1 base and J by 6 bases, with 10 bases left in between. The J gene is TRBJ2-7, the V gene TRBV28; no clear D gene. This sample comprised peripheral blood, obtained from a patient treated with photon-based radiotherapy. The origin of this receptor is a woman in her 70s with pancreatic cancer. Written as DNA, the CDR3 is TGTGCCAGCAGTTTATCGGCCGGCCGCGAGCAGTACTTC. Protein sequence: CASSLSAGREQYF.